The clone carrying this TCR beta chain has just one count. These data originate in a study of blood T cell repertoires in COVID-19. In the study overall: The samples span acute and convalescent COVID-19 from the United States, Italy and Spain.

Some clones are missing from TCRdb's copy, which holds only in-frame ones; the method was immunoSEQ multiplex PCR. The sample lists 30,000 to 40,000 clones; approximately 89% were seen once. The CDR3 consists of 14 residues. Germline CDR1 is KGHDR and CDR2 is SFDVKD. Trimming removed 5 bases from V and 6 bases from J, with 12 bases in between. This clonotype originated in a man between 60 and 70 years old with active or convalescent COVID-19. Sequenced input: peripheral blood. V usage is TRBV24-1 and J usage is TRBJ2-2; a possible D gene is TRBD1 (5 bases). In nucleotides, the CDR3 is TGTGCCACCAGTGCAGGGTTAAGGGCCGGGGAGCTGTTTTTT. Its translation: CATSAGLRAGELFF.